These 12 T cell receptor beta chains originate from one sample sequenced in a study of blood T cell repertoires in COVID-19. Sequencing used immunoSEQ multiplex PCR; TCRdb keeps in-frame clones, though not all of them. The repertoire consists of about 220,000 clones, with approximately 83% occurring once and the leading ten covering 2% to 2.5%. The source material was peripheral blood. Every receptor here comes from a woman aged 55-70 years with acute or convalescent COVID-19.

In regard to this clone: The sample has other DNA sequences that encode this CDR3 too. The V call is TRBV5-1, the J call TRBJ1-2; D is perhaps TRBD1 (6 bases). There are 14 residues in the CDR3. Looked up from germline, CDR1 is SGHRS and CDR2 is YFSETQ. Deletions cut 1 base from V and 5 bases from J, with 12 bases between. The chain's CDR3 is CASSLIQGGYGYTF. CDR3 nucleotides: TGCGCCAGCAGCTTGATACAGGGCGGGTATGGCTACACCTTC.

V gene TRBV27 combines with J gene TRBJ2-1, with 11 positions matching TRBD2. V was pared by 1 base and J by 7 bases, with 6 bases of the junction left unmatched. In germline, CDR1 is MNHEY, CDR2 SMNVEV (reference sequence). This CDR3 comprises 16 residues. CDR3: CASSLLGTSGKNEQFF. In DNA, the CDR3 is TGTGCCAGCAGTTTATTGGGGACTAGCGGAAAGAATGAGCAGTTCTTC.

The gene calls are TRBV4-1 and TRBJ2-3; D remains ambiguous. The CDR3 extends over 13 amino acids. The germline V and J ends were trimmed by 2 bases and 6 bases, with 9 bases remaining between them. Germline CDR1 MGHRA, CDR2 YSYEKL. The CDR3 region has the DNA TGCGCCAGCAGCCAACCCCTTCGGGATACGCAGTATTTT. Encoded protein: CASSQPLRDTQYF.

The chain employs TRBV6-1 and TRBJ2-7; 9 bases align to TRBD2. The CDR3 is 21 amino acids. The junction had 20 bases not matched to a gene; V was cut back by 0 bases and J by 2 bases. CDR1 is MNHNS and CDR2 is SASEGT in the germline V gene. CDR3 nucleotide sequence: TGTGCCAGCAGTGAAGCGCTTGGGTTCATGACCTTAGCGGGGGACCCCTACGAGCAGTACTTC. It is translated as CASSEALGFMTLAGDPYEQYF.

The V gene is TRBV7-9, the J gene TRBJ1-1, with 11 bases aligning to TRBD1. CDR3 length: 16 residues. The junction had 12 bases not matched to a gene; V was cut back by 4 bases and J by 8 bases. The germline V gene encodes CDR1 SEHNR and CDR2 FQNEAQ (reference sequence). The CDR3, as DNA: TGTGCCAGCAGCTCTGCTAAGGACAGGGGGCACAAAGAAGCTTTCTTT. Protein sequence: CASSSAKDRGHKEAFF. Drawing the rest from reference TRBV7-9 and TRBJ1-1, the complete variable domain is DTGVSQNPRHKITKRGQNVTFRCDPISEHNRLYWYRQTLGQGPEFLTYFQNEAQLEKSRLLSDRFSAERPKGSFSTLEIQRTEQGDSAMYLCASSSAKDRGHKEAFFGQGTRLTVV.

CDR3 region: CASNTGSTYNEQFF. CDR3 sequence (DNA): TGTGCCAGTAATACAGGGAGCACCTACAATGAGCAGTTCTTC. This chain connects TRBV19 to TRBJ2-1; the D gene is possibly TRBD1 (6 bases). Germline lookup yields CDR1 LNHDA and CDR2 SQIVND (reference sequence). Trimming removed 7 bases at V and 2 bases at J, with 12 bases between. The CDR3 contains 14 residues.

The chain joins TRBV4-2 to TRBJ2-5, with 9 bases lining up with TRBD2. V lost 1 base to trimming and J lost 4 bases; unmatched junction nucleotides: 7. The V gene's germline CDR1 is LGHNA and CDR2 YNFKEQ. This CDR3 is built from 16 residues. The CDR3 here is CASSQGPGLAGETQYF. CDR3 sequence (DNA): TGTGCCAGCAGCCAAGGGCCGGGACTAGCTGGAGAGACCCAGTACTTC.

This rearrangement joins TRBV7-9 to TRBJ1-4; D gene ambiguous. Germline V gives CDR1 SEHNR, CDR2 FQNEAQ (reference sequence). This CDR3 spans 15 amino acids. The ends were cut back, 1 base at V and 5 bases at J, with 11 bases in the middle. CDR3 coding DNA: TGTGCCAGCAGCTTAGAATCTGTGCGAAATGAAAAACTGTTTTTT. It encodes CASSLESVRNEKLFF.

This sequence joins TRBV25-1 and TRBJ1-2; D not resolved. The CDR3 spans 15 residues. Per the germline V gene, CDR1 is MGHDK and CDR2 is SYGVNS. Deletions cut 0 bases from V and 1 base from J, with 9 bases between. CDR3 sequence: CASSEYEGLNYGYTF. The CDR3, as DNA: TGTGCCAGCAGTGAATATGAGGGCCTTAACTATGGCTACACCTTC.

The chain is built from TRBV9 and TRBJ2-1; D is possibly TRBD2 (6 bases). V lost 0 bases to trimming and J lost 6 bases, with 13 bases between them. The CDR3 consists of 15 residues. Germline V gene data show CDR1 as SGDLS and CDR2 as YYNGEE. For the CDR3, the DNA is TGTGCCAGCAGCGTAGGTGCGGGGAGGTTCAATGAGCAGTTCTTC. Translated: CASSVGAGRFNEQFF.

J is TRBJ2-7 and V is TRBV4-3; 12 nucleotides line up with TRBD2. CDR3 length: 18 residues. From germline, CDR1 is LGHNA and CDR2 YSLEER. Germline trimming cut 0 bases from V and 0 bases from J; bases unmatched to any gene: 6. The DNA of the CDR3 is TGCGCCAGCAGCCAAGAGATCGGGACTAGCGGGTACTCCTACGAGCAGTACTTC. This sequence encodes CASSQEIGTSGYSYEQYF.

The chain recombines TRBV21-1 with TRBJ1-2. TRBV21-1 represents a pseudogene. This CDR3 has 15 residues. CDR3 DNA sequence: TGTGCCAGCAGCAAAAAAAGTGAACGGGATTATGGCTACACCTTC. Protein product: CASSKKSERDYGYTF.